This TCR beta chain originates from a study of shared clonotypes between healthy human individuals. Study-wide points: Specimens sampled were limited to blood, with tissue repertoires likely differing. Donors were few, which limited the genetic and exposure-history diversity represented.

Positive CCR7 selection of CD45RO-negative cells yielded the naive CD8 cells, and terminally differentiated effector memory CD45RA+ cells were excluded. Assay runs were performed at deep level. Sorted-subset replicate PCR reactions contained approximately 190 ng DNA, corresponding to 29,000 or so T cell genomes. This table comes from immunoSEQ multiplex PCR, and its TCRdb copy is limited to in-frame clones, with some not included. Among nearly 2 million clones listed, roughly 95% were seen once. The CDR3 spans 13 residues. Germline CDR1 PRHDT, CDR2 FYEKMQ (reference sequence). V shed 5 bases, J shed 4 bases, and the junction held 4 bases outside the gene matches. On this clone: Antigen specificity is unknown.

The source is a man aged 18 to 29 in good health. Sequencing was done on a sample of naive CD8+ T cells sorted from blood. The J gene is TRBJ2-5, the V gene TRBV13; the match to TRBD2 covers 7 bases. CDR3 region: CASSGGSGETQYF. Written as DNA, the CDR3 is TGTGCCAGCAGCGGCGGGAGCGGAGAGACCCAGTACTTC.